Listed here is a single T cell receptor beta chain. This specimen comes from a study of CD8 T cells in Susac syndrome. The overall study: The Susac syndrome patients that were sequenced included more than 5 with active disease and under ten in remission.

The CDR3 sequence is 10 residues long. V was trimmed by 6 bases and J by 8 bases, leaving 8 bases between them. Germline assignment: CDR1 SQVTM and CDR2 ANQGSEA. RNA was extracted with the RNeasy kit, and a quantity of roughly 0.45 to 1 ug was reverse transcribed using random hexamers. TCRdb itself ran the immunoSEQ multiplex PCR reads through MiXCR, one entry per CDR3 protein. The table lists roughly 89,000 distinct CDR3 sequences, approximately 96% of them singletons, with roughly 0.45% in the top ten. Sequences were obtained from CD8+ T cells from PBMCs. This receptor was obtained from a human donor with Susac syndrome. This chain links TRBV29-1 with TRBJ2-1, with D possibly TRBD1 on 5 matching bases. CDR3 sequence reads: CSVEQDEQFF. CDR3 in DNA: TGCAGCGTGGAACAGGATGAGCAGTTCTTC.